The rows below give T cell receptor beta chains drawn from one sample of a study of shared clonotypes between healthy human individuals. Libraries were prepared by immunoSEQ multiplex PCR; TCRdb keeps only in-frame clonotypes and omits some of them. The sample carries about 2.1 million clones, around 93% recorded once. The sequenced material came from naive CD8+ T cells from PBMCs. Receptors originate from a man aged 18 to 35 in good health. Some clones in this sample may be carry-over from other donors' samples. The CDR3 runs from the conserved cysteine through the conserved F or W. A D gene is named only where the DNA matches it firmly. Part of the rows lack a size; the others show once, few, many or a class for expanded clones.

V gene,J gene,clone size,D gene,CDR3 protein,CDR3 DNA
TRBV30,TRBJ1-5,.,.,CAWSVEGDQPQHF,TGTGCCTGGAGTGTGGAAGGGGATCAGCCCCAGCATTTT
TRBV5-4,TRBJ2-5,.,TRBD2,CASSFIAGAYQETQYF,TGTGCCAGCAGCTTTATAGCGGGTGCTTACCAAGAGACCCAGTACTTC
TRBV4-1,TRBJ1-1,.,TRBD1,CASSPRDRGMIGTEAFF,TGCGCCAGCAGCCCCCGGGACAGGGGGATGATTGGCACTGAAGCTTTCTTT
TRBV13,TRBJ2-3,.,TRBD1,CASSLGQGTDTQYF,TGTGCCAGCAGCCTAGGACAGGGCACAGATACGCAGTATTTT
TRBV9,TRBJ2-1,.,TRBD2,CASSVPLAGGPNNEQFF,TGTGCCAGCAGCGTCCCCCTAGCGGGAGGCCCTAACAATGAGCAGTTCTTC
TRBV29-1,TRBJ1-2,.,.,CSVEGRALNYGYTF,TGCAGCGTTGAAGGCAGGGCTCTAAACTATGGCTACACCTTC
TRBV4-1,TRBJ1-5,few,.,CASSQGPNSNQPQHF,TGCGCCAGCAGCCAAGGGCCAAATAGCAATCAGCCCCAGCATTTT
TRBV4-3,TRBJ1-2,.,TRBD1,CASSHAQGGAYGYTF,TGCGCCAGCAGCCACGCACAGGGGGGGGCCTATGGCTACACCTTC
TRBV11-3,TRBJ2-1,.,TRBD2,CASSLESGRSYNEQFF,TGTGCCAGCAGCTTAGAGAGCGGGAGGTCTTACAATGAGCAGTTCTTC
TRBV30,TRBJ2-7,.,.,CAWSQGPRHREQYF,TGTGCCTGGAGTCAAGGACCCCGCCACCGGGAGCAGTACTTC
TRBV7-9,TRBJ1-1,.,.,CASSFPPLGFMNTEAFF,TGTGCCAGCAGCTTTCCCCCGCTAGGTTTCATGAACACTGAAGCTTTCTTT
TRBV2,TRBJ1-1,.,.,CASRRMNTEAFF,TGTGCCAGCAGAAGGATGAACACTGAAGCTTTCTTT
TRBV7-9,TRBJ1-2,once,.,CASSLGGRGYTF,TGTGCCAGCAGCTTAGGGGGCAGGGGCTACACCTTC
TRBV7-9,TRBJ2-5,.,.,CASSLGSPRETQYF,TGTGCCAGCAGCTTAGGCTCGCCTAGAGAGACCCAGTACTTC
TRBV19,TRBJ2-1,.,.,CASTPTGSSYNEQFF,TGTGCCAGTACCCCGACAGGCAGCTCCTACAATGAGCAGTTCTTC
TRBV27,TRBJ2-1,.,.,CASLGGFSKPNEQFF,TGTGCCAGCCTTGGGGGCTTCTCTAAACCGAATGAGCAGTTCTTC
TRBV28,TRBJ2-2,.,.,CASSFLRTGELFF,TGTGCCAGCAGTTTCCTTAGAACCGGGGAGCTGTTTTTT
TRBV2,TRBJ2-1,.,.,CASSEWSAGSPYEQFF,TGTGCCAGCAGTGAATGGTCGGCGGGATCACCCTATGAGCAGTTCTTC
TRBV6-1,TRBJ2-2,.,.,CASSEQVPKTGELFF,TGTGCCAGCAGTGAACAGGTTCCGAAGACCGGGGAGCTGTTTTTT
TRBV13,TRBJ2-7,.,.,CASSLRHHEQYF,TGTGCCAGCAGCTTAAGACACCACGAGCAGTACTTC
TRBV19,TRBJ2-7,.,.,CASSIHRSSGGEQYF,TGTGCCAGTAGTATACACAGATCCTCAGGTGGCGAGCAGTACTTC
TRBV29-1,TRBJ2-1,.,TRBD2,CSVAGGGGPPGGEQFF,TGCAGCGTTGCCGGGGGGGGAGGGCCCCCCGGGGGTGAGCAGTTCTTC
TRBV5-8,TRBJ2-2,.,.,CASSLVPNPNTGELFF,TGTGCCAGCAGCTTGGTGCCTAACCCGAACACCGGGGAGCTGTTTTTT
TRBV30,TRBJ1-2,.,.,CAWSPDGLVRVGYGYTF,TGTGCCTGGAGTCCCGACGGGTTGGTGAGAGTCGGGTATGGCTACACCTTC
TRBV11-2,TRBJ1-2,.,.,CASSLSLDRTNYGYTF,TGTGCCAGCAGCTTGTCCCTGGACAGAACTAACTATGGCTACACCTTC
TRBV7-2,TRBJ2-3,.,TRBD1,CASRSGQGFPDTQYF,TGTGCCAGTCGGTCGGGACAGGGTTTTCCAGATACGCAGTATTTT
TRBV5-1,TRBJ1-1,few,.,CASSWIQGVNTEAFF,TGCGCCAGCAGCTGGATACAGGGAGTGAACACTGAAGCTTTCTTT
TRBV28,TRBJ1-5,.,.,CASSLRVGGNQPQHF,TGTGCCAGCAGTTTAAGGGTGGGGGGCAATCAGCCCCAGCATTTT
TRBV30,TRBJ2-5,.,TRBD2,CAWSVRRASGRLETQYF,TGTGCCTGGAGTGTACGTCGGGCGAGCGGGAGGTTGGAGACCCAGTACTTC